This TCR beta chain stems from a study of tumor-infiltrating lymphocytes in oesophageal squamous cell carcinoma. Trimming cost V 7 bases and J 6 bases; bases outside gene matches: 6. This CDR3 is 13 amino acids long. Germline loops: CDR1 MNHNS, CDR2 SASEGT. This clonotype was observed many times. TCRdb independently ran MiXCR on the PCR reads; one entry per CDR3 protein. The table lists some 17,000 distinct CDR3 sequences, around 45% of them singletons. The genes are TRBV6-1 and TRBJ2-3, with 8 bases matching TRBD2. The receptor comes from a female donor with esophageal squamous cell carcinoma. Sequenced: normal esophageal tissue next to the tumor. CDR3 in DNA: TGTGCCAGCACGGCGGGGGGCATGGATACGCAGTATTTT. Encoded protein: CASTAGGMDTQYF.